This T cell receptor (beta chain) was recorded in a study of cytomegalovirus exposure and HLA in healthy donors. Notes on the study in general: Reports showed the classifier diagnosing cytomegalovirus status with high specificity and sensitivity. Whilst most TCR sequences proved rare, a subset of public TCRs occurred across many donors.

The PCR ran on 60 Vbeta and 13 Jbeta primers. The method was immunoSEQ multiplex PCR; TCRdb's version includes in-frame clones alone and lacks a portion of them. The table includes about 97,000 clones, 65% to 85% detected once. The CDR3 totals 13 residues. V lost 5 bases to trimming and J lost 9 bases, with 16 bases between them. CDR1 PRHDT and CDR2 FYEKMQ come from the germline V gene (reference sequence). Comment on this clone: The target antigen is unknown.

This clonotype was obtained from a woman in her 40s in good health and CMV-seronegative. V usage is TRBV13 and J usage is TRBJ1-2; a weak D match, TRBD1 (5 bases). The sample comprised PBMCs. The CDR3 DNA reads as TGTGCCAGCAGCCAAGGACAAAGGGAACGCTACACCTTC. As protein: CASSQGQRERYTF.